This is a list of T cell receptor beta chains from one sample in a study of vaccination effects on CD4 cells after COVID-19. Profiling relied on immunoSEQ multiplex PCR, and the TCRdb table lists in-frame clones only, not all of them. The sample gives 25,000 to 30,000 clones, roughly 70% of which show up once; 9.5% to 13% is in the top ten. These receptors lack a known antigen. The starting material was CD4+ T cells from PBMCs cultured with HCoV-NL63 spike peptides, obtained after COVID-19 vaccination. These TCRs come from a human donor who received a COVID-19 vaccine. Each CDR3 is given with its conserved first and last residue. Rows give clone size only sometimes, using once, few, many, or a class for an expanded clone.

v_call clone_size cdr3_aa
TRBV7-9 - CASSFGTDTGELFF
TRBV5-6 - CASSLEIYYRDSEQFF
TRBV21-1 - CASSIPTATYNSPLHF
TRBV18 - CASSPPGGDVSGNTIYF
TRBV6-5 - CASSITGAQPQHF
TRBV19 few CASSDRGAGNQPQHF
TRBV6-5 - CASSTAGSAYEQYF
TRBV27 - CASSFNGRGNTEAFF
TRBV6-1 - CASSVTGGNNLYEQYF
TRBV2 - CASSDWGGRTTDTQYF
TRBV5-1 - CASSSTGIENYGYTF
TRBV5-8 - CASSLGQSATNEKLFF
TRBV5-1 - CASSVGEFVTEAFF
TRBV6-5 - CASREGGDQPQHF
TRBV5-8 - CASHTGPLTGELFF
TRBV10-1 - CASSGPTGGHEQFF
TRBV7-2 - CASSLGGGRTGELFF
TRBV10-3 - CAISPRDRGYEQYF
TRBV6-5 - CASSYSSPRVNTEAFF
TRBV5-5 - CASRLIAGPGRYEQYF
TRBV11-2 - CASSLEGHQVNYGYTF
TRBV28 - CASSSPEGGTGELFF
TRBV6-6 - CASRTPDRHSYEQYF
TRBV7-9 - CASSLWGREETQYF
TRBV29-1 - CSAVPGGQSYEQYF
TRBV6-6 - CASMGGDGNTIYF
TRBV19 - CASSIRWGSSSYEQYF
TRBV10-1 few CASSHTSGGTDTQYF
TRBV5-5 few CASSRSDSNYGYTF
TRBV29-1 few CSVGTNEKLFF
TRBV11-3 - CASSFEQGASTGELFF
TRBV7-2 - CASSFGPAGYEQYF
TRBV6-5 few CASSMDSNSYEQYF
TRBV4-2 - CASSQQGSDNSPLHF
TRBV14 few CASSQVWGRHYEQYF
TRBV13 - CASSLSGVKSPLHF
TRBV5-1 - CASSLGAGADYEQYF
TRBV9 - CASSPRGDGLEGYNEQFF
TRBV5-4 - CASLSGGHGTDTQYF
TRBV5-1 - CASSLRTGSTEAFF
TRBV19 - CASSPRQGLDTQYF
TRBV19 - CASRVAGANTQYF
TRBV10-3 - CAISGGQGAAGELFF
TRBV2 - CASSERAGGLADTQYF
TRBV3-1/TRBV3-2 - CASSQDPGGRELFF
TRBV14 - CASSQRLLGQGGAGYTF
TRBV24-1 - CATSVDRNYGYTF
TRBV7-9 - CASSSGTSTKTQYF
TRBV5-1 - CASSQGTGLETQYF
TRBV6-1 - CASSEGPSETSYEQYF
TRBV24-1 - CATSDFFSASGDNEQFF
TRBV6-5 - CASSPGQGKVETQYF